This TCR beta chain was sequenced in a study of cytomegalovirus exposure and HLA in healthy donors. Primers: 60 Vbeta forward and 13 Jbeta reverse. Assay: immunoSEQ multiplex PCR; the TCRdb copy retains only in-frame clones and omits some. Of under 200,000 clones in the sample, around three quarters were seen once. Details on this clone: Antigen: not known.

Findings and limits, study-wide: Previously analyzed data showed that most TCR beta V segments were productive at a frequency of about 90% or about 30%.

CDR1 and CDR2 from the germline V gene are MDHEN and SYDVKM. V dropped 5 bases and J dropped 0 bases, with 11 bases sitting between them. The CDR3 runs 15 residues. The chain joins TRBV28 to TRBJ2-1, with no clear D. Source material: PBMCs. The TCR comes from a man between 40 and 49 years old in good health and CMV-seronegative. CDR3 sequence reads: CASSNRRSSYNEQFF. CDR3 nucleotide sequence: TGTGCCAGCAGTAACCGACGGAGCTCCTACAATGAGCAGTTCTTC.